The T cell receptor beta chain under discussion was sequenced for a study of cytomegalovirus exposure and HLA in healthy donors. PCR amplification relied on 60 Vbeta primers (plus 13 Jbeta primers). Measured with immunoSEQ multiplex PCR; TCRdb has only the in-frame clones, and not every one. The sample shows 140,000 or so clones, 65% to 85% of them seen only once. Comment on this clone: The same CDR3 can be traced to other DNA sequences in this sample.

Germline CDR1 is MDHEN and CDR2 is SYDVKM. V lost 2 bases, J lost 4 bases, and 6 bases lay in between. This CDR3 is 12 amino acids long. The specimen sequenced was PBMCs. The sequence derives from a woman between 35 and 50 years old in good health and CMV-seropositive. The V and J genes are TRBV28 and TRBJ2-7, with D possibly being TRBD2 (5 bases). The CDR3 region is CASSLTGYEQYF. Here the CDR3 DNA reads TGTGCCAGCAGTTTAACGGGATACGAGCAGTACTTC.